This T cell receptor beta chain emerged from a study of response to subunit inactivated influenza vaccine. This clonotype was observed at least ten times. TCRdb recomputed calls from the RT-PCR reads with MiXCR, one row per CDR3 protein. The table records roughly 760,000 distinct CDR3 sequences, over 20% of them present only once. The germline V and J ends were trimmed by 8 bases and 0 bases, with 14 bases remaining between them. Germline V CDR1 and CDR2: MNHEY, SMNVEV (reference sequence). CDR3 length: 15 amino acids. The J gene is TRBJ1-3, the V gene TRBV27; D perhaps matches TRBD1 (6 bases). Material: PBMCs from blood, obtained about 5 days after vaccination. This clonotype was obtained from a man aged 50-60 years who received an inactivated influenza vaccine. The CDR3 sequence is CASSRGGSSGNTIYF. DNA for the CDR3: TGTGCCAGCTCACGAGGGGGTTCCTCTGGAAACACCATATATTTT.